This entry features one T cell receptor (beta chain) sequence. Its specificity is unknown. The CDR3 is 18 residues long. CDR1 DFQATT and CDR2 SNEGSKA come from the germline V gene (reference sequence). The V and J ends lost 6 bases and 2 bases, in that order; junction bases with no gene match: 14. This specimen comes from a study of T-cell reconstitution after alpha-beta-depleted transplantation in children. The TCRbeta library incorporated unique molecular identifiers. TCRdb reprocessed the PCR reads via MiXCR and lists one record per CDR3 protein. The data hold roughly 500,000 distinct CDR3 sequences, with roughly 10% observed a single time. Study-level results: After one year, T-cell counts and TCRbeta diversity mostly came from new T cells.

The material was PBMCs, obtained before TCRalphabeta/CD19-depleted stem cell transplant. This chain uses TRBV20-1 with TRBJ2-1; 12 positions agree with TRBD2. The clonotype comes from a child under 10 years old with inherited bone marrow failure, due to receive a stem cell transplant. As DNA, the CDR3 is TGCAGTGCACAAACAGGGGGGACTAGCGGGTTTCCCTACAATGAGCAGTTCTTC. It yields the protein CSAQTGGTSGFPYNEQFF.